This TCR beta chain was sequenced for a study of T-cell memory formation after mild COVID-19. TCR alpha and TCR beta cDNA libraries carrying sample barcodes and UMIs were produced by 5'RACE using constant-segment primers. TCRdb analysed the 5' RACE reads with MiXCR anew, one entry per CDR3 protein. The data contain roughly 500,000 distinct CDR3 sequences, roughly 22% of them seen just once; the ten biggest clones take up 12%. Ten or more counts support this clonotype. Its specificity is not known. Trimming took off 6 bases at V and 4 bases at J, with 7 bases between the two ends. Germline CDR1 reads SEHNR; CDR2 reads FQNEAQ (reference sequence). The CDR3 totals 12 residues. General study results and limits: CD4/CD8 balance characterized clones contracting day 15 to 85, and CD4+ skew characterized later expanders. The SARS-CoV-2 specificity of second-wave clones reaching peak at day 37 remained unverified.

Input material: PBMCs or a T cell subset sorted from them (not recorded which). This receptor was taken from an adult woman who had mild COVID-19 (a few samples of this study predate the infection). Cell type and time point are not known. This chain connects TRBV7-9 to TRBJ2-1, with D hard to call. CDR3 in DNA: TGTGCCAGCAGTCGAGATTACAATGAGCAGTTCTTC. This gives the protein CASSRDYNEQFF.